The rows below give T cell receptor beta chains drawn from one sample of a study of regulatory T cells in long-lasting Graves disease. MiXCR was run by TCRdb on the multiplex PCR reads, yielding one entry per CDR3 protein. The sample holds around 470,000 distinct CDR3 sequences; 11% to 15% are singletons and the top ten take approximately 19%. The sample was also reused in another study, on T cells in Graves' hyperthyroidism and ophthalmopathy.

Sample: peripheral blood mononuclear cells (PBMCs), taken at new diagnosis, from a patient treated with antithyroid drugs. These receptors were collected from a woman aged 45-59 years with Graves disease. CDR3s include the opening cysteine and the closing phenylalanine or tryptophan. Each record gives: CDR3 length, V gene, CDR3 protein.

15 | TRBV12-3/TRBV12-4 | CASSLRGARKETQYF
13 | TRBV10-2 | CASSVSQDQPQHF
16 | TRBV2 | CASSPNRQGVGNTIYF
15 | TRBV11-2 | CASSLTGIITDTQYF
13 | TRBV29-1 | CSAVRTGGYEQYF
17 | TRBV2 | CASSEVEGQGGLNEQFF
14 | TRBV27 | CASSFRRADYGYTF
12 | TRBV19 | CASSMVAGEAFF
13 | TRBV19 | CASIGAPPYEQYF
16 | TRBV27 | CASSLSRPGQGYEQYF
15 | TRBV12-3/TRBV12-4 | CASSWSGLGSNEQFF
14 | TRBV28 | CASVPGGNKYEQYF
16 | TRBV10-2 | CASSDPGTSGSYEQYF
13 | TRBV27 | CASSLKHATEALF
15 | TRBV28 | CASSASSGSRLKQFF
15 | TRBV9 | CASSVAYQNTGELFF
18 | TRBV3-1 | CASSPRNIRTVNTGELFF
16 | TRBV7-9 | CASSFPGLAGVYEQYF
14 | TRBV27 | CASSSSGGGNEQFF
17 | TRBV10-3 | CAISLEGVGAGANVLTF
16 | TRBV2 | CASSGSPGQGSNEQFF
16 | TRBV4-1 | CASSQDWSGSADTQYF